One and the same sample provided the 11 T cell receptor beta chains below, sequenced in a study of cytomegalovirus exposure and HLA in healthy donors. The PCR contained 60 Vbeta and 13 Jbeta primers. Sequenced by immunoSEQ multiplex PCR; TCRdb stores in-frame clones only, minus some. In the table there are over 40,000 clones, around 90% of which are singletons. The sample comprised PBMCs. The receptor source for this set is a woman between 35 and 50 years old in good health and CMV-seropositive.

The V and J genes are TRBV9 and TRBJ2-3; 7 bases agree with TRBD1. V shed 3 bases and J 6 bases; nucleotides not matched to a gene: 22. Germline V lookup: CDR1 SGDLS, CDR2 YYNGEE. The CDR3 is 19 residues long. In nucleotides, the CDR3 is TGTGCCAGCAGCGCAGATTGGTGGGGATTAGGGGGCTCAAGGGATACGCAGTATTTT. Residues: CASSADWWGLGGSRDTQYF.

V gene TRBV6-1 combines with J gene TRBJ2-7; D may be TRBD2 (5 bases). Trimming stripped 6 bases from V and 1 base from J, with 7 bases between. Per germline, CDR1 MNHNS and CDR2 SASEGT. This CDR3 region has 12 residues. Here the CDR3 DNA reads TGTGCCAGCAGCTGGAGGTCCTACGAGCAGTACTTC. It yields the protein CASSWRSYEQYF.

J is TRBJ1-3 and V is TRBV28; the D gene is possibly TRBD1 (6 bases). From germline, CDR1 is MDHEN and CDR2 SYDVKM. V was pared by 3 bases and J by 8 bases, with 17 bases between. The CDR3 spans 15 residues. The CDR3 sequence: CASSFQKQGADTIYF. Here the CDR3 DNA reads TGTGCCAGCAGTTTCCAAAAACAGGGTGCGGACACCATATATTTT.

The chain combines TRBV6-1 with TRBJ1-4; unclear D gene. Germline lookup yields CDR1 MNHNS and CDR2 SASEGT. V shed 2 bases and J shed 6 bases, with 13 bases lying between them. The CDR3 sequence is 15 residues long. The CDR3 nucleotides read TGTGCCAGCAGTGAACCCGGACTAGGACATGAAAAACTGTTTTTT. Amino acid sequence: CASSEPGLGHEKLFF.

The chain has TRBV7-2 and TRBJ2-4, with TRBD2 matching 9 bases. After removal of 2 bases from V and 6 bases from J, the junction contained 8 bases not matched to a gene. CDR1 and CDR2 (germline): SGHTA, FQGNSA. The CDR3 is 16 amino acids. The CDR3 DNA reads TGTGCCAGCAGCTTACGTGGCGGGGGGGCCCTAAACATTCAGTACTTC. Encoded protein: CASSLRGGGALNIQYF.

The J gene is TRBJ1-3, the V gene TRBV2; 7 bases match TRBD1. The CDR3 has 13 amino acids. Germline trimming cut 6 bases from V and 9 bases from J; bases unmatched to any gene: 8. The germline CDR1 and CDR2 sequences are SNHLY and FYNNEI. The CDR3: CASSSGTETTIYF. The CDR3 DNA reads TGTGCCAGCAGCTCCGGGACAGAGACCACCATATATTTT.

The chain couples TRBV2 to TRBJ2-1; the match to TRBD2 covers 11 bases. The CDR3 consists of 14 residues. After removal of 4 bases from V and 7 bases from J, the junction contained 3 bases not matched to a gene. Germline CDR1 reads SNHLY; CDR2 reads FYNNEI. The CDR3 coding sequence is TGTGCCAGCAGTGTAGCGGGAGGGCCGAATGAGCAGTTCTTC. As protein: CASSVAGGPNEQFF. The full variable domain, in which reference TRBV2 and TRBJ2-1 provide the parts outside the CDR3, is EPEVTQTPSHQVTQMGQEVILRCVPISNHLYFYWYRQILGQKVEFLVSFYNNEISEKSEIFDDQFSVERPDGSNFTLKIRSTKLEDSAMYFCASSVAGGPNEQFFGPGTRLTVL.

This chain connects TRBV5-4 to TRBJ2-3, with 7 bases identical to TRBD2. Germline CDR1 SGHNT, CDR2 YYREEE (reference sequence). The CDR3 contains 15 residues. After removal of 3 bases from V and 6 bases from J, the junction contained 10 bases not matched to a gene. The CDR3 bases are TGTGCCAGCAGCTCCCCGACCCGGACTAGGGATACGCAGTATTTT. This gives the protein CASSSPTRTRDTQYF.

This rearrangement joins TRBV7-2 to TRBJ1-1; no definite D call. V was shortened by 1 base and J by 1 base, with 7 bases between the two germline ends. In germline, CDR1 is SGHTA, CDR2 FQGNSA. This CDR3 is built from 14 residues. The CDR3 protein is CASSLVAGNTEAFF. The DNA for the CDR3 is TGTGCCAGCAGCTTAGTGGCAGGGAACACTGAAGCTTTCTTT.

The CDR3 loop is CASSLGTSGGTDTQYF. The DNA for the CDR3 is TGTGCCAGCAGCTTGGGGACTAGCGGGGGCACAGATACGCAGTATTTT. The rearrangement joins TRBV5-5 to TRBJ2-3, with 12 bases aligning to TRBD2. CDR1 SGHKS and CDR2 YYEKEE come from the germline V gene (reference sequence). The V gene end was trimmed by 0 bases and the J gene end by 1 base; junction bases not matched to a gene: 0. The CDR3 is made up of 16 amino acids. The entire variable domain, with the rest obtained from reference TRBV5-5 and TRBJ2-3, is as follows: DAGVTQSPTHLIKTRGQQVTLRCSPISGHKSVSWYQQVLGQGPQFIFQYYEKEERGRGNFPDRFSARQFPNYSSELNVNALLLGDSALYLCASSLGTSGGTDTQYFGPGTRLTVL.

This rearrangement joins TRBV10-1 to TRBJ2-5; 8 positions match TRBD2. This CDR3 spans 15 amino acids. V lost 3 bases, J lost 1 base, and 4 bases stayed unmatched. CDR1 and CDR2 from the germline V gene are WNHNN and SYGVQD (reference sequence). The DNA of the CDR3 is TGCGCCAGCAGTGAAGCGCGGGGGGCCCAAGAGACCCAGTACTTC. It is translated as CASSEARGAQETQYF.